What follows are 14 T cell receptor beta chains derived from one specimen sequenced in a study of T-cell memory formation after mild COVID-19. TCRdb called the 5' RACE reads again in MiXCR, with one record for every CDR3 protein. Of hundreds of thousands of distinct CDR3 sequences in the sample, 15% to 20% were seen once. Sequenced input: PBMCs or a T cell subset sorted from them (not recorded which). These receptor sequences come from a young man who had mild COVID-19 (a few samples of this study predate the infection). Cell type and time point are not known.

V and J are TRBV6-5 and TRBJ1-6; perhaps TRBD1 as D (5 bases). Germline values: CDR1 MNHEY, CDR2 SVGAGI. The CDR3 has 15 amino acids. V lost 2 bases and J 7 bases, leaving 12 bases between the germline ends. This chain's CDR3 is CASSYTPQGNSPLHF. CDR3 bases: TGTGCCAGCAGTTACACGCCGCAGGGCAATTCACCCCTCCACTTT.

This clonotype was picked up many times. The chain uses TRBV7-9 and TRBJ2-3; D is possibly TRBD2 (5 bases). CDR3 size: 15 residues. Between the trimmed V and J ends, which lost 0 bases and 7 bases, there was a span of 14 bases. Germline V gene data show CDR1 as SEHNR and CDR2 as FQNEAQ (reference sequence). In DNA, the CDR3 is TGTGCCAGCAGCTTAGCGGTTCGAGGAGGCAATACGCAGTATTTT. As protein: CASSLAVRGGNTQYF.

Worth noting for this clonotype: At one end the junction does not follow the germline gene, possibly because of a read error. The J gene is TRBJ2-3, the V gene TRBV7-9; D possibly matches TRBD1 or TRBD2 (5 bases each). The CDR3 totals 17 residues. CDR1 and CDR2 from the germline V gene are SEHNR and FQNEAQ (reference sequence). CDR3 DNA: TGTGCCAGAAGCTTCGACAGCTCTTATAGCGGCACAGATACGCAGTATTTT. Translated: CARSFDSSYSGTDTQYF.

The chain carries TRBV7-9 and TRBJ1-1, with D maybe TRBD1 (6 bases). Per germline, CDR1 SEHNR and CDR2 FQNEAQ (reference sequence). The germline V and J ends were trimmed by 5 bases and 7 bases, with 17 bases remaining between them. The CDR3 runs to 14 residues. CDR3 amino acids: CASSPWETGIEAFF. In nucleotides, the CDR3 is TGTGCCAGCAGCCCGTGGGAAACAGGGATTGAAGCTTTCTTT.

The sample holds a few counts of this clonotype. This sequence joins TRBV4-3 and TRBJ1-2; D perhaps matches TRBD1 (5 bases). The CDR3 sequence is 15 residues long. Trimming stripped 4 bases from V and 7 bases from J, with 19 bases between. Germline CDR1 LGHNA, CDR2 YSLEER. The CDR3 coding sequence is TGCGCCAGCAGCCCCCAAGCGGACACCGGACGTGGCTACACCTTC. It codes for CASSPQADTGRGYTF.

This chain joins TRBV20-1 and TRBJ2-5, with D perhaps assigned TRBD1 or TRBD2 (5 bases each). The germline gives CDR1 DFQATT, CDR2 SNEGSKA (reference sequence). This CDR3 has 14 residues. V shed 4 bases and J shed 5 bases, with 17 bases lying between them. The CDR3 protein is CSATWGFLGETQYF. CDR3 coding DNA: TGCAGTGCTACCTGGGGGTTTCTGGGGGAGACCCAGTACTTC.

This clonotype has only a few counts. The V gene is TRBV7-3, the J gene TRBJ1-2, with a tentative D call TRBD1 (5 bases). The V gene's germline CDR1 is SGHTA and CDR2 FQGTGA. Between the trimmed V and J ends, which lost 5 bases and 1 base, there was a span of 11 bases. The CDR3 length is 14 residues. DNA for the CDR3: TGTGCCAGCAGCCCCTCTGACAGTAACTATGGCTACACCTTC. Its translation is CASSPSDSNYGYTF.

The V and J genes are TRBV15 and TRBJ2-2; D is perhaps TRBD2 (6 bases). CDR1 and CDR2 from the germline V gene are LNHNV and YYDKDF (reference sequence). The CDR3 runs to 16 residues. V was clipped by 5 bases and J by 7 bases, with 20 bases between them. DNA of the CDR3: TGTGCCACCAGCGGGGACTTGGACTCATGGGGCGGGGAGCTGTTTTTT. Translation: CATSGDLDSWGGELFF.

The J gene is TRBJ2-2, the V gene TRBV4-3; D tentatively reads TRBD1 or TRBD2 (6 bases each). Trimming pared 0 bases from V and 3 bases from J, leaving 14 bases between. The CDR3 totals 17 residues. Germline assignment: CDR1 LGHNA and CDR2 YSLEER. The CDR3 region has the DNA TGCGCCAGCAGCCAAGATACGGCCGGGGGCGACACCGGGGAGCTGTTTTTT. It translates to CASSQDTAGGDTGELFF.

This clonotype was counted a single time. This chain uses TRBV19 with TRBJ1-1; D may be TRBD1 (6 bases). V lost 7 bases and J 2 bases, leaving 17 bases between the germline ends. CDR1 LNHDA and CDR2 SQIVND come from the germline V gene (reference sequence). This CDR3 is built from 15 residues. The CDR3 region is CASTSTPGQNTEAFF. CDR3 DNA: TGTGCCAGTACCTCCACCCCGGGACAAAACACTGAAGCTTTCTTT.

The chain recombines TRBV9 with TRBJ2-7; 12 bases match TRBD2. Per germline, CDR1 SGDLS and CDR2 YYNGEE. Unmatched junction bases numbered 9, after V lost 4 bases and J lost 7 bases. CDR3 length: 15 residues. The CDR3 DNA sequence: TGTGCCAGCAGCCCGAGACTAGCGGGGGTTTCTGAGCAGTACTTC. Residues: CASSPRLAGVSEQYF.

The J gene is TRBJ2-3, the V gene TRBV5-8; weak D call: TRBD1 (6 bases). V lost 4 bases, J lost 6 bases, and 12 bases lay in between. CDR3 size: 13 residues. Germline V gene sequence: CDR1 SGHTS, CDR2 YDEGEE. CDR3 nucleotides: TGTGCCAGCAGCCTCCTCCAGGGGGATACGCAGTATTTT. Translation gives CASSLLQGDTQYF.

This clonotype was detected many times. The V call is TRBV29-1, the J call TRBJ2-4, with D perhaps TRBD1 or TRBD2 (5 bases each). Trimming took off 0 bases at V and 9 bases at J, with 21 bases between the two ends. The CDR3 sequence is 16 residues long. Per germline, CDR1 SQVTM and CDR2 ANQGSEA. The DNA for the CDR3 is TGCAGCGTTGAAGATCCCTACGGGACGCCGGACGGCATTCAGTACTTC. This gives the protein CSVEDPYGTPDGIQYF.

The chain links TRBV14 to TRBJ1-1; 10 bases agree with TRBD1. The CDR3 totals 18 residues. V dropped 0 bases and J dropped 4; count of bases not matched to a gene: 11. Looked up from germline, CDR1 is SGHDN and CDR2 is FVKESK. The CDR3 reads CASSQEAGRGDRGTEAFF. CDR3 coding DNA: TGTGCCAGCAGCCAAGAAGCAGGAAGGGGGGACAGGGGCACTGAAGCTTTCTTT. Combining the CDR3 with reference TRBV14 and TRBJ1-1 gives the whole variable domain EAGVTQFPSHSVIEKGQTVTLRCDPISGHDNLYWYRRVMGKEIKFLLHFVKESKQDESGMPNNRFLAERTGGTYSTLKVQPAELEDSGVYFCASSQEAGRGDRGTEAFFGQGTRLTVV.